This T cell receptor (beta chain) was captured in a study of early T cells in non-severe SARS-CoV-2 infection. Unmatched junction bases numbered 9, after V lost 4 bases and J lost 4 bases. This CDR3 has 15 amino acids. Germline CDR1 and CDR2: SGDLS and YYNGEE. This clonotype appeared many times. TCRdb reprocessed the 5' RACE reads with MiXCR, giving one entry per CDR3 protein. The table records roughly 45,000 distinct CDR3 sequences, 12% of them present only once. This clonotype originated in an adult who was a healthcare worker with PCR-confirmed SARS-CoV-2 infection or an uninfected control (not recorded which). The chain combines TRBV9 with TRBJ1-1, with 8 bases identical to TRBD1. The sample taken for sequencing was whole blood. CDR3 sequence reads: CASSLRTGLGTEAFF. DNA for the CDR3: TGTGCCAGCAGCTTGCGGACAGGGTTGGGCACTGAAGCTTTCTTT.